This TCR beta chain was identified during a study of radiation and T cells in renal cell carcinoma. Clones were sequenced by immunoSEQ multiplex PCR, and TCRdb holds only the in-frame ones, with some missing. This table holds around 140,000 clones, approximately 87% found once. Time point here: baseline pretreatment blood. Treatment of the sample: 15 Gy SBRT to primary tumor, nephrectomy 4 weeks later. V gave up 0 bases and J gave up 5 bases, with 14 bases separating them. The CDR3 runs 15 residues. In germline, CDR1 is SGHRS, CDR2 YFSETQ. Source: blood, taken from a patient whose treatment included radiotherapy and nephrectomy. This sequence was found in a woman aged 45-65 years with renal cell carcinoma. This chain connects TRBV5-1 to TRBJ1-1, with D maybe TRBD1 (5 bases). For the CDR3, the DNA is TGCGCCAGCAGCTTGGCCTTGGGGGACGCGACTGAAGCTTTCTTT. It is translated as CASSLALGDATEAFF.